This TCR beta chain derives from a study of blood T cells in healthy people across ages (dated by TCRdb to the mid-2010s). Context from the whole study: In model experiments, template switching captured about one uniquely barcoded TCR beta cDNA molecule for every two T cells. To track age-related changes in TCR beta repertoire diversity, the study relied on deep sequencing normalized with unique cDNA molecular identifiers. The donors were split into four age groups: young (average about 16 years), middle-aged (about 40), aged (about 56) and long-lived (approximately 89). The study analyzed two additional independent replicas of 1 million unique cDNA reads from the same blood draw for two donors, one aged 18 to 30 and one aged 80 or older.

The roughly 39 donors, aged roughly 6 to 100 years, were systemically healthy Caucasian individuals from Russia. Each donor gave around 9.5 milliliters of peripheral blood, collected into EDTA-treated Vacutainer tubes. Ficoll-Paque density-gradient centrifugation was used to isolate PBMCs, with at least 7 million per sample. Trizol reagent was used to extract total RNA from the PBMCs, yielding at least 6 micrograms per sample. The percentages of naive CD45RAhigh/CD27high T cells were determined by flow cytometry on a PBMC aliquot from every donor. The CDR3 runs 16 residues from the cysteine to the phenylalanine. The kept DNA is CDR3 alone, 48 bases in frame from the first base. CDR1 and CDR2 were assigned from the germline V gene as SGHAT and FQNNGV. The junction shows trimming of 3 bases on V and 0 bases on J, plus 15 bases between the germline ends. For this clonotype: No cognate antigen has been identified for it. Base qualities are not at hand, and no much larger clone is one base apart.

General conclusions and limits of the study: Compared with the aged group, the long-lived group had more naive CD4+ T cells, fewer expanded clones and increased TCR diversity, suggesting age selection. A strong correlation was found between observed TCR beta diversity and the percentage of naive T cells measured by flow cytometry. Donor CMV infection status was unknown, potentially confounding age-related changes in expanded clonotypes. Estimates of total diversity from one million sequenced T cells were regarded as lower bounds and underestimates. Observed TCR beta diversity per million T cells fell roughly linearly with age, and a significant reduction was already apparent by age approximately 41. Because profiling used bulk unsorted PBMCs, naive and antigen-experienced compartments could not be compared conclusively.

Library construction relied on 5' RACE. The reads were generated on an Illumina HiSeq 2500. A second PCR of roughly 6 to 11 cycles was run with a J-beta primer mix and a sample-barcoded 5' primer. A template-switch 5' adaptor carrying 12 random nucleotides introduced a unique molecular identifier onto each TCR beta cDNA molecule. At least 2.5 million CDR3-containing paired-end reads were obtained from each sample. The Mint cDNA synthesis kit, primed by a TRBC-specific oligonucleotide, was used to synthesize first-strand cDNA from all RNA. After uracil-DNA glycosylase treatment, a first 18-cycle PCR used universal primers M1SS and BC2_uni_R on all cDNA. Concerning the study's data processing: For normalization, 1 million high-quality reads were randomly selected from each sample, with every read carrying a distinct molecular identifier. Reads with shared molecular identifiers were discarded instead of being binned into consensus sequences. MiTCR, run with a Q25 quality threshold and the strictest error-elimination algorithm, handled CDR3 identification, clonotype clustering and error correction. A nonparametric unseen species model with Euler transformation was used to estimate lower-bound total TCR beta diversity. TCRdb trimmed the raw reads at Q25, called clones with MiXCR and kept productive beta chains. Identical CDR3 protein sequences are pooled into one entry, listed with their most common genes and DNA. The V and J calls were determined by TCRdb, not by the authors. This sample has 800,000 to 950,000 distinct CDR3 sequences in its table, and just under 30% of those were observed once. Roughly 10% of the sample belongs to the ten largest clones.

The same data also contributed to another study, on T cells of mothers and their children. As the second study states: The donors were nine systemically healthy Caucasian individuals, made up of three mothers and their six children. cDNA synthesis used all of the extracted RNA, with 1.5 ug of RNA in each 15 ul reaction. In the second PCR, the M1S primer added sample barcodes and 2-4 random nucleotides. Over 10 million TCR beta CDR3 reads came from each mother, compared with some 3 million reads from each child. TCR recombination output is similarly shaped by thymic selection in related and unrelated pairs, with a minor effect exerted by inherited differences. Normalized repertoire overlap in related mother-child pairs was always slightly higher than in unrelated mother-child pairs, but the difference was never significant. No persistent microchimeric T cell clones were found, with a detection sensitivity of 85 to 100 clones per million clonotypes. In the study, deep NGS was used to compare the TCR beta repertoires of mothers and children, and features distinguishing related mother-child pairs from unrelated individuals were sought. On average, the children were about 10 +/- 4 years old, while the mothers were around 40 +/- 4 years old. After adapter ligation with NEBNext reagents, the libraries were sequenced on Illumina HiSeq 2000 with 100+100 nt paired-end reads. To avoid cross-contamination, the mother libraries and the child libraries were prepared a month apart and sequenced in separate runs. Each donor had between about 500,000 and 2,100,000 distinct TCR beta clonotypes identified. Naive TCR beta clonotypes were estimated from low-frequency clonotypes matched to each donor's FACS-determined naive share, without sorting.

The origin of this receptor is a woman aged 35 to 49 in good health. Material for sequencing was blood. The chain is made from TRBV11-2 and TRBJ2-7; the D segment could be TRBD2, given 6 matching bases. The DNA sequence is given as TGTGCCAGCAGCTTCAACGGGGGAGTGAGCTCCTACGAGCAGTACTTC. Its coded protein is CASSFNGGVSSYEQYF.